The rows below give T cell receptor beta chains drawn from one sample of a study of blood T cell repertoires in COVID-19. This table comes from immunoSEQ multiplex PCR, and its TCRdb copy is limited to in-frame clones, with some not included. The data show 70,000 or so clones, with 85% to 90% seen just once and roughly 6.2% held by the top ten. Specimen: peripheral blood. The origin of the receptors is an elderly woman with active COVID-19. Both conserved end residues are part of each CDR3. A D gene is named only where the DNA matches it firmly. Rows may omit the clone size; those that give it use once, few, many or a size class.

TGTGCCAGCTCACCGTCAATGGGGATACAGGGTGAAAAACTGTTTTTT	CASSPSMGIQGEKLFF	TRBV18	-	TRBJ1-4	-
TGTGCCAGCAGGAGGTGGACTAGCGGGAGTACCACCAAAAACATTCAGTACTTC	CASRRWTSGSTTKNIQYF	TRBV27	TRBD2	TRBJ2-4	-
TGTGCCAGCAGTCCACTCCGGGGAGGTCGATGGAATCAGCCCCAGCATTTT	CASSPLRGGRWNQPQHF	TRBV6-6	-	TRBJ1-5	-
TGTGCCAGCAGCGCCCGAGGAGGGAACACCGGGGAGCTGTTTTTT	CASSARGGNTGELFF	TRBV9	-	TRBJ2-2	once
TGTGCCAGCAGCCCCCGGGGGCGGGGGGACACTGAAGCTTTCTTT	CASSPRGRGDTEAFF	TRBV9	-	TRBJ1-1	-
TGTGCCACCAGCACACGGGATAGAAACACTGAAGCTTTCTTT	CATSTRDRNTEAFF	TRBV15	-	TRBJ1-1	-
TGTGCCAGCAGCTTGCAGGGGTTCGCTGAAGCTTTCTTT	CASSLQGFAEAFF	TRBV7-2	-	TRBJ1-1	once
TGTGCCAGCAGTTCTAACCGATTCACGACAGACTCCTACAATGAGCAGTTCTTC	CASSSNRFTTDSYNEQFF	TRBV7-3	-	TRBJ2-1	-
TGTGCCAGCAGCCAGTACCAAGAGACCCAGTACTTC	CASSQYQETQYF	TRBV9	-	TRBJ2-5	-
TGTGCCAGCAGCTTACTCAAGCAGGGCACCGGGGAGCTGTTTTTT	CASSLLKQGTGELFF	TRBV7-9	-	TRBJ2-2	-
TGCGCCAGCAGCTTGGGACTTCGGAACTATGGCTACACCTTC	CASSLGLRNYGYTF	TRBV5-1	-	TRBJ1-2	once
TGTGCCAGCAGCGAGGTGGACAGGGTGGGAGATACGCAGTATTTT	CASSEVDRVGDTQYF	TRBV11-1	TRBD1	TRBJ2-3	-
TGCGCCAGCAGCTTGAGAGGCGGGAGTACCTACGAGCAGTACTTC	CASSLRGGSTYEQYF	TRBV5-1	TRBD2	TRBJ2-7	-
TGTGCCAGTAGTATGGGTAGCGGGACCAACATTCAGTACTTC	CASSMGSGTNIQYF	TRBV19	TRBD2	TRBJ2-4	-
TGTGCCAGCAGCCAATCGACAGCGGGAGGTATCGCAGATACGCAGTATTTT	CASSQSTAGGIADTQYF	TRBV4-2	TRBD2	TRBJ2-3	-
TGTGCCAGCAGCTTAGGTGGGACAGGGGGAAACACCATATATTTT	CASSLGGTGGNTIYF	TRBV7-9	TRBD1	TRBJ1-3	-
TGTGCCATCAGGGGGACTAGCGGGAGAGGCACCGGGGAGCTGTTTTTT	CAIRGTSGRGTGELFF	TRBV10-3	TRBD2	TRBJ2-2	-
TGTGCCATCACTCCGGGACAGGAGTACAATGAGCAGTTCTTC	CAITPGQEYNEQFF	TRBV10-3	TRBD1	TRBJ2-1	-
TGTGCCAGCAGTTACCCCCAGGGGCTAGCGGGCCAAGAGACCCAGTACTTC	CASSYPQGLAGQETQYF	TRBV6-2/TRBV6-3	TRBD2	TRBJ2-5	few
TGTGCCAGCAGACCACCTCAGGGTTTTCTCGAGCAGTACTTC	CASRPPQGFLEQYF	TRBV27	-	TRBJ2-7	-
TGTGCCAGCAGTGAATACCGACAGGGAAACTATGGCTACACCTTC	CASSEYRQGNYGYTF	TRBV6-1	TRBD1	TRBJ1-2	-
TGTGCCAGCACGGCCATTAGCGATCCCCGAGAGACCCAGTACTTC	CASTAISDPRETQYF	TRBV2	-	TRBJ2-5	-
TGTGCCAGCAGCTTAGCCTTGGGGGAGGCTGGCTACACCTTC	CASSLALGEAGYTF	TRBV5-4	-	TRBJ1-2	-
TGTGCCAGTAGCCTCGGTGGGACAGGCGCCTCTGGGGCCAACGTCCTGACTTTC	CASSLGGTGASGANVLTF	TRBV19	TRBD1	TRBJ2-6	once
TGTGCCACCAGCACAATAGGGACAGGGAAGGCCTACGAGCAGTACTTC	CATSTIGTGKAYEQYF	TRBV15	TRBD1	TRBJ2-7	-
TGTGCCAGCAGCCAAGCAGTCCTAGCGGGCTCAGGGGATACGCAGTATTTT	CASSQAVLAGSGDTQYF	TRBV3-1/TRBV3-2	TRBD2	TRBJ2-3	-
TGTGCCAGCAGCCAAAGGGGGACAGATGAAAAACTGTTTTTT	CASSQRGTDEKLFF	TRBV3-1/TRBV3-2	TRBD1	TRBJ1-4	-
TGTGCCAGCAGCGTTAATGGGGCGGGAACTGAAGCTTTCTTT	CASSVNGAGTEAFF	TRBV3-1/TRBV3-2	-	TRBJ1-1	few
TGTGCCAGCGCGAGGGCTTCCAACACTGAAGCTTTCTTT	CASARASNTEAFF	TRBV12-3/TRBV12-4	-	TRBJ1-1	-
TGCGCCAGCAGCGAATTCGTGATAGCGGGAGGGACCTACGAGCAGTACTTC	CASSEFVIAGGTYEQYF	TRBV5-1	TRBD2	TRBJ2-7	-
TGTGCCAGCAGACAAGGGACTAGCGGGAGTCTCGAGCAGTACTTC	CASRQGTSGSLEQYF	TRBV7-2	TRBD2	TRBJ2-7	-
TGTGCCATCAACCGGGACAGCGAGGAAGAGCAGTACTTC	CAINRDSEEEQYF	TRBV10-3	TRBD1	TRBJ2-7	-
TGTGCCATCAGTCGCCCAGGGTACACCGGGGAGCTGTTTTTT	CAISRPGYTGELFF	TRBV10-3	-	TRBJ2-2	-
TGTGCCAGCAGTTACCCCCTGGTACCTAGCGGTAGTTACTCCTACAATGAGCAGTTCTTC	CASSYPLVPSGSYSYNEQFF	TRBV6-2/TRBV6-3	TRBD2	TRBJ2-1	-
TGTGCCAGCAGTCCGGGACAGGGGCTGATCCGGCAGCAGTTCTTC	CASSPGQGLIRQQFF	TRBV3-1/TRBV3-2	TRBD1	TRBJ2-1	once
TGTGCCAGCCGGAAAGGCGGGTTCCAGGTATCGAGCAATCAGCCCCAGCATTTT	CASRKGGFQVSSNQPQHF	TRBV19	-	TRBJ1-5	-
TGTGCCTGGAGTGTACAGGGGGCAAAAGGAACCGGGGAGCTGTTTTTT	CAWSVQGAKGTGELFF	TRBV30	TRBD1	TRBJ2-2	-
TGTGCCAGCAGGTTGACAGGGGGCTCTGAAGCTTTCTTT	CASRLTGGSEAFF	TRBV27	TRBD1	TRBJ1-1	-
TGTGCCAGCAGCCAAGACAGGCGACTAGCGGGCTACGAGCAGTACTTC	CASSQDRRLAGYEQYF	TRBV14	TRBD2	TRBJ2-7	-
TGTGCCAGCAGTTTGGCAGGGGGTCTTGCAGATACGCAGTATTTT	CASSLAGGLADTQYF	TRBV28	TRBD1	TRBJ2-3	-
TGTGCCAGCGCCCCGGGACAAGGGGGTTCACCCCTCCACTTT	CASAPGQGGSPLHF	TRBV11-2	-	TRBJ1-6	-
TGTGCCAGCAGCCACTTAACTTGGGCCCGCCCCTTAAATGGCTACACCTTC	CASSHLTWARPLNGYTF	TRBV3-1/TRBV3-2	-	TRBJ1-2	-
TGTGCCAGCAGTTTGCAGGGCACCGGGACCCAGTACTTC	CASSLQGTGTQYF	TRBV28	-	TRBJ2-5	-
TGCAGCGTTGATAAATTTCAGGGGACGAATGAGCAGTTCTTC	CSVDKFQGTNEQFF	TRBV29-1	-	TRBJ2-1	-
TGTGCCAGCAGCCTCCGAGCCGGGCAGGGAAGCTCCTACAATGAGCAGTTCTTC	CASSLRAGQGSSYNEQFF	TRBV7-8	-	TRBJ2-1	-
TGTGCCAGCAGCGCGGGACTAGCGGGAGTTAGGACCGGGGAGCTGTTTTTT	CASSAGLAGVRTGELFF	TRBV13	TRBD2	TRBJ2-2	many